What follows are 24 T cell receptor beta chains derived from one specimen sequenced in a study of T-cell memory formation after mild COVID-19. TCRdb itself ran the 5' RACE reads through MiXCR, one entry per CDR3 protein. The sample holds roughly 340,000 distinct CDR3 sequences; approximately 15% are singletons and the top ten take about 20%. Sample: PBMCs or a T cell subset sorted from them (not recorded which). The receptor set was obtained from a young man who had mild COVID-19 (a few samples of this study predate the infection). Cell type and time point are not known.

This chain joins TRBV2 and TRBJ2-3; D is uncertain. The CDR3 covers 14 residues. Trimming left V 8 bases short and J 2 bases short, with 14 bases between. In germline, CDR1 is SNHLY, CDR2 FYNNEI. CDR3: CASPLAEVTDTQYF. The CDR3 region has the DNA TGTGCCAGCCCCCTGGCAGAAGTCACAGATACGCAGTATTTT.

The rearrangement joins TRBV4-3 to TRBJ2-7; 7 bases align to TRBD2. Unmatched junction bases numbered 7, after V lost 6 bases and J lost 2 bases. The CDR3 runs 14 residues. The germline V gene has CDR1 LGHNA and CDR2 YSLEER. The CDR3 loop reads CASSQLGGAYEQYF. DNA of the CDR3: TGCGCCAGCAGTCAGCTGGGGGGGGCCTACGAGCAGTACTTC.

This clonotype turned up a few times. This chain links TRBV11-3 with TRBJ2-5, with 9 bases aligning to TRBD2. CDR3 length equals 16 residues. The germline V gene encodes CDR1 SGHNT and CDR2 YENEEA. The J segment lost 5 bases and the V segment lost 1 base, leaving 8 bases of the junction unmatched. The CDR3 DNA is TGTGCCAGCAGCTTAGGGCTAGCGGGGTACGCGGAGACCCAGTACTTC. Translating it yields CASSLGLAGYAETQYF. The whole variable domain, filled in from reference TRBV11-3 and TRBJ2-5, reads EAGVVQSPRYKIIEKKQPVAFWCNPISGHNTLYWYLQNLGQGPELLIRYENEEAVDDSQLPKDRFSAERLKGVDSTLKIQPAELGDSAVYLCASSLGLAGYAETQYFGPGTRLLVL.

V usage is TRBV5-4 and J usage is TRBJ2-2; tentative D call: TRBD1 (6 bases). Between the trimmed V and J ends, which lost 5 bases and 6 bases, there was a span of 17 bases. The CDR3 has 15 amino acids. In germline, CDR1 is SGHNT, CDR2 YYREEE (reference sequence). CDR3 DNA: TGTGCCAGCAGTCCAGTCCCAGGGGTGGCCGGGGAGCTGTTTTTT. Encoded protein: CASSPVPGVAGELFF.

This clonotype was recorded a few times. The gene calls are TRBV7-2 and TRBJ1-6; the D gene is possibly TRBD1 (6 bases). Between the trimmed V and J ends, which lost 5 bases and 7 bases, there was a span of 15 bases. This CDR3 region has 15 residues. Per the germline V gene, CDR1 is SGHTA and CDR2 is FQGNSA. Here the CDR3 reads CASSPRGGSNSPLHF. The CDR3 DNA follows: TGTGCCAGCAGCCCCAGGGGAGGGAGCAATTCACCCCTCCACTTT. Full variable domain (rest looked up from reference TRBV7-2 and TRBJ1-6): GAGVSQSPSNKVTEKGKDVELRCDPISGHTALYWYRQSLGQGLEFLIYFQGNSAPDKSGLPSDRFSAERTGGSVSTLTIQRTQQEDSAVYLCASSPRGGSNSPLHFGNGTRLTVT.

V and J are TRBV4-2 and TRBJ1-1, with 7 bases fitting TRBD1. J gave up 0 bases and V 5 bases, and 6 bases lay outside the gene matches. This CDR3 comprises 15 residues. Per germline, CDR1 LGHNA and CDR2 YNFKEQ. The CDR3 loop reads CASSEGQNMNTEAFF. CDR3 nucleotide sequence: TGTGCCAGCAGCGAGGGACAGAACATGAACACTGAAGCTTTCTTT.

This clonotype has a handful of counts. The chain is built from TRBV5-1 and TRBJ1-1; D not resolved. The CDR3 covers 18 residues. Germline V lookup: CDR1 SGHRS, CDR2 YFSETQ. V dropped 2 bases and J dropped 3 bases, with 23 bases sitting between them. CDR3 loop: CASSFIEIETDQDTEAFF. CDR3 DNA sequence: TGCGCCAGCAGCTTTATCGAGATCGAAACAGATCAGGACACTGAAGCTTTCTTT.

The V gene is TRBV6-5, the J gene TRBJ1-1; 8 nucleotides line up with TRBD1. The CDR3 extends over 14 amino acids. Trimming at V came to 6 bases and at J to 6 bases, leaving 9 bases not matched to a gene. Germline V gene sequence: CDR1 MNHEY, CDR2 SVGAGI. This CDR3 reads CASSYPDRAAEAFF. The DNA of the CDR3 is TGTGCCAGCAGCTACCCGGACAGGGCGGCTGAAGCTTTCTTT.

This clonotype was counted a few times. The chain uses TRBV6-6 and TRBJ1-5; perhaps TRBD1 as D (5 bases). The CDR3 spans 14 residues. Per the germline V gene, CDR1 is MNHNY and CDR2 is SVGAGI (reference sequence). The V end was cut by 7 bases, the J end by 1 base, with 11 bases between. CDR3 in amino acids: CASTEGISNQPQHF. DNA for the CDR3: TGTGCCAGCACTGAGGGGATAAGCAATCAGCCCCAGCATTTT.

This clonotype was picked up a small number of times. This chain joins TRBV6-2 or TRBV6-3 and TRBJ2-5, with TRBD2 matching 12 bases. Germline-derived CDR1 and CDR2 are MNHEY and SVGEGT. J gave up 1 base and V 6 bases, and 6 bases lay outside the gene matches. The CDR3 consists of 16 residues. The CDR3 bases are TGTGCCAGCAGCTTCAGGACTAGCGGGGTCCAAGAGACCCAGTACTTC. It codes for CASSFRTSGVQETQYF.

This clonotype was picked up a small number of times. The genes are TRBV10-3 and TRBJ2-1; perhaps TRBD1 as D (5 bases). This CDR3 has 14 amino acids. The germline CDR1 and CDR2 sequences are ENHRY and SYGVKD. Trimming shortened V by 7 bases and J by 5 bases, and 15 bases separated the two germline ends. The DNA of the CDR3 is TGTGCCATCACGAGTACCAGGGATAACAATGAGCAGTTCTTC. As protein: CAITSTRDNNEQFF.

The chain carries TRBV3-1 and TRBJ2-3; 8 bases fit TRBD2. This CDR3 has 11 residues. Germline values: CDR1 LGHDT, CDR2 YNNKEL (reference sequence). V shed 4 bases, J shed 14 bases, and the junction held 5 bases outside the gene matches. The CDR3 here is CASSLWTSLYF. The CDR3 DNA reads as TGTGCCAGCAGCCTATGGACTAGCCTGTATTTT.

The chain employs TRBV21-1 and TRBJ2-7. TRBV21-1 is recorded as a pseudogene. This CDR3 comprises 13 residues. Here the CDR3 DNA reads TGTGCCAGCAGCAAAGTTGGGATCCACGAGCAGTACGTC. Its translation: CASSKVGIHEQYV.

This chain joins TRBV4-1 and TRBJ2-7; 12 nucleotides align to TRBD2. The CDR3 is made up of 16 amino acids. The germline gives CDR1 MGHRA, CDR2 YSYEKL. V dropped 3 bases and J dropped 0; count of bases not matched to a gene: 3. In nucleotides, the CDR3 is TGCGCCAGCAGCCACCTAGCGGGGGGGGCCTCCTACGAGCAGTACTTC. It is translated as CASSHLAGGASYEQYF.

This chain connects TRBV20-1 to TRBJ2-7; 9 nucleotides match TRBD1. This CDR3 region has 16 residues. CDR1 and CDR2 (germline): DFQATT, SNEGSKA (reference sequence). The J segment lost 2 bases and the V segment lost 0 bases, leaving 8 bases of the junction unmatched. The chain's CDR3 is CSARDRRTGGPYEQYF. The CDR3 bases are TGCAGTGCTAGAGACCGCCGAACAGGGGGCCCCTACGAGCAGTACTTC.

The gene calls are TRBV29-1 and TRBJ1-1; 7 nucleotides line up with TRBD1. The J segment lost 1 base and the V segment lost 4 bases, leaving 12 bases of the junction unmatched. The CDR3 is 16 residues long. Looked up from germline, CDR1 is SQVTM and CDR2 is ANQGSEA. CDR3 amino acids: CSVGGDSKGRNTEAFF. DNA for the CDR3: TGCAGCGTTGGAGGGGACAGCAAAGGTCGGAACACTGAAGCTTTCTTT.

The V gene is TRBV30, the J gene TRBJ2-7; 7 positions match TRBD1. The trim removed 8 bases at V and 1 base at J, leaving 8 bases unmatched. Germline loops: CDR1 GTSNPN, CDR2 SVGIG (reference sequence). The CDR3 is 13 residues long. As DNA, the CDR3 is TGTGCCGCCTACCGGACAGGATCCTACGAGCAGTACTTC. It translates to CAAYRTGSYEQYF.

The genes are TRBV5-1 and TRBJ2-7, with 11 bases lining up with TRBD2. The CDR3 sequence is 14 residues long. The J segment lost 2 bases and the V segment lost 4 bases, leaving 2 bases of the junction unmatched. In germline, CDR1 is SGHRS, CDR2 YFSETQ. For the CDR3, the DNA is TGCGCCAGCAGCGTGGGACTAGCGGCCTACGAGCAGTACTTC. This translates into CASSVGLAAYEQYF. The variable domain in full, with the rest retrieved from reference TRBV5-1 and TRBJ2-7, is KAGVTQTPRYLIKTRGQQVTLSCSPISGHRSVSWYQQTPGQGLQFLFEYFSETQRNKGNFPGRFSGRQFSNSRSEMNVSTLELGDSALYLCASSVGLAAYEQYFGPGTRLTVT.

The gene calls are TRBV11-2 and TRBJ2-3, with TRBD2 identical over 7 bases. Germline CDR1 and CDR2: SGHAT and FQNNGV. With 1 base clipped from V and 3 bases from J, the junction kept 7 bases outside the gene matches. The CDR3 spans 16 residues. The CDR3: CASSLVWGGSTDTQYF. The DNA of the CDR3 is TGTGCCAGCAGCTTAGTGTGGGGGGGGTCAACAGATACGCAGTATTTT.

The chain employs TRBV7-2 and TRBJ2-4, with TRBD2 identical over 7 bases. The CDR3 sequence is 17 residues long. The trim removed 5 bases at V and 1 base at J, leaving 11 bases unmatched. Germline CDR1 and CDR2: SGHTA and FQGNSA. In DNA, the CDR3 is TGTGCCAGCAGCCCTCCGTGGGGGGGTACGGCCAAAAACATTCAGTACTTC. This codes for CASSPPWGGTAKNIQYF.

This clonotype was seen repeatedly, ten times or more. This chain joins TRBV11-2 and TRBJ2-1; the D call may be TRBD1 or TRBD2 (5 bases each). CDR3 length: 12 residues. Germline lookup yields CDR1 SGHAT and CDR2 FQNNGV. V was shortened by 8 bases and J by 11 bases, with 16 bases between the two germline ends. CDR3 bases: TGTGCCAGCCACCTAGGTGGGGGACAGCAGTTCTTC. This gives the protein CASHLGGGQQFF.

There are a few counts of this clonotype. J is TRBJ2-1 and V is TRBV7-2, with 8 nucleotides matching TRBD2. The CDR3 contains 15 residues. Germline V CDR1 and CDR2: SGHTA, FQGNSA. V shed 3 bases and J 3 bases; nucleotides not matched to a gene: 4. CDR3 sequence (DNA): TGTGCCAGCAGCTTGGGACTAGAGGTCTACAATGAGCAGTTCTTC. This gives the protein CASSLGLEVYNEQFF.

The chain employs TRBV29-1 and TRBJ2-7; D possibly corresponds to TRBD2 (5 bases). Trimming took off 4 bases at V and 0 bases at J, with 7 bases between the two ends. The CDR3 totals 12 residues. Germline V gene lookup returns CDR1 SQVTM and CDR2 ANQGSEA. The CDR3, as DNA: TGCAGCGTTGTCCGGGGCTCCTACGAGCAGTACTTC. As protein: CSVVRGSYEQYF.

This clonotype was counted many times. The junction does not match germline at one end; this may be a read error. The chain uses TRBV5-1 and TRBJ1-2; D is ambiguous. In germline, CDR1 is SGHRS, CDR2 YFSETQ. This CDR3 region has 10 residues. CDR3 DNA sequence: TGCGCCAGCAGCCCGCCGGCAGCCTACTTC. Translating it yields CASSPPAAYF.